Given below is one TCR beta chain in context. Its antigen is not identified. Here the gene names and germline are mouse. The sequence runs out 4 residues before the end of the CDR3; the remainder is reconstructed from the germline J gene. This specimen comes from a study of CD8+ T cells in alopecia areata. Study in general: Each recipient was an approximately 6-11-week-old female C3H/HeJ mouse given skin from an approximately 6-12-month-old C3H/HeJ donor with spontaneous alopecia. Study findings and constraints: Possibly because of HLA-related factors, TCR sharing was less clear across patients than in mice. Normal-skin resident alphabeta T cells also appear among scalp sample sequences. For lesional scalp, especially alopecia totalis/universalis, clonality was higher than in normal scalp.

The CDR3 spans 15 residues. Germline assignment: CDR1 NNHDY and CDR2 SYVADS. The trim removed 5 bases at V and 0 bases at J, leaving 4 bases unmatched. Extracted from the samples, RNA was reverse transcribed into cDNA to serve as the sequencing template. The assay was immunoSEQ multiplex PCR, and TCRdb's table has in-frame clones only and misses some. The sample shows around 110,000 clones, none of them appearing just once. The rearrangement links TRBV13-3 to TRBJ2-2; 7 bases line up with TRBD1. Sample: lesional skin. This sequence originates from a C3H/HeJ mouse with alopecia areata. The MHC haplotype of this mouse line is H2-k. The covered CDR3 bases are TGTGCCAGCAGGGAGACAGGGTCAAACACCGGG. Translated: CASRETGSNTG. The full-length CDR3 reads as CASRETGSNTGQLYF.